Each of the 24 T cell receptor beta chains below was sequenced from the same sample in a study of T cells in Graves' hyperthyroidism and ophthalmopathy (dated by TCRdb to between 2018 and 2021). The receptor library was made with multiplex PCR. Instrument used: Illumina HiSeq 2000. The TCR beta CDR3 regions were amplified from RNA transcripts. A first-round RT-PCR of the TCR CDR3 used the HTBI primer set with the Qiagen OneStep RT-PCR kit. TCRdb reprocessed the public reads (quality trimming at Q25 with fastp, clone calling with MiXCR) and kept in-frame beta chains. Rows matching on CDR3 protein sequence are summarized as one entry with the most common DNA and genes. For this sample the table gives 300,000 to 400,000 distinct CDR3 sequences, of which around a sixth were detected only once. Around 54% of the sample goes to the ten largest clones. Sample: blood. These receptors came from a woman in her fifties or sixties with Graves' hyperthyroidism.

This chain connects TRBV29-1 to TRBJ2-2; 8 positions match TRBD1. From germline, CDR1 is SQVTM and CDR2 ANQGSEA. V trimming: 4 bases; J trimming: 2 bases; junction bases outside the gene matches: 3. The CDR3 sequence is 14 residues long. CDR3 in DNA: TGCAGCGTTGCAGGGGGCGTCAACACCGGGGAGCTGTTTTTT. Its protein is CSVAGGVNTGELFF.

This clonotype was observed at least ten times. The chain joins TRBV7-8 to TRBJ2-7; D may correspond to TRBD1 or TRBD2 (5 bases each). V dropped 1 base and J dropped 5 bases, with 12 bases sitting between them. Germline assignment: CDR1 SGHVS and CDR2 FQNEAQ. The CDR3 is made up of 14 amino acids. The CDR3 spells CASSLEAGSNEQYF. The CDR3 bases are TGTGCCAGCAGCTTAGAGGCAGGGAGCAACGAGCAGTACTTC.

J is TRBJ1-5 and V is TRBV20-1, with TRBD1 as a possible D gene (6 bases). V was clipped by 3 bases and J by 5 bases, with 11 bases between them. Germline CDR1 DFQATT, CDR2 SNEGSKA (reference sequence). The CDR3 contains 13 residues. The CDR3, as DNA: TGCAGTGCTAGCGCACAGGGTGATCAGCCCCAGCATTTT. As protein: CSASAQGDQPQHF.

Only a few counts were recorded for this clonotype. This chain links TRBV3-1 with TRBJ1-1, with D tentatively TRBD1 (6 bases). Between the trimmed V and J ends, which lost 0 bases and 2 bases, there was a span of 16 bases. The CDR3 runs 17 residues. Germline V gene sequence: CDR1 LGHDT, CDR2 YNNKEL (reference sequence). In DNA form, the CDR3 reads TGTGCCAGCAGCCAAGATGGGGGGGGCTGGGGAAACACTGAAGCTTTCTTT. Its translation: CASSQDGGGWGNTEAFF.

This clonotype was counted many times. The chain has TRBV12-3 or TRBV12-4 and TRBJ2-7, with 7 nucleotides matching TRBD1. The ends lost 7 bases at V and 0 bases at J; junction bases unmatched: 12. The CDR3 extends over 16 amino acids. The DNA for the CDR3 is TGTGCCAGCACCTTCGGACAGGAGGTTAGCTCCTACGAGCAGTACTTC. Its protein is CASTFGQEVSSYEQYF.

The chain couples TRBV12-3 or TRBV12-4 to TRBJ1-2, with D unclear. Trimming took off 4 bases at V and 7 bases at J, with 19 bases between the two ends. The CDR3 is 15 residues long. The CDR3 DNA reads TGTGCCAGCAGTTCACGGACCAGGAAGGGTATTGGCTACACCTTC. Protein: CASSSRTRKGIGYTF.

The chain has TRBV28 and TRBJ1-5; 8 positions match TRBD1. Germline V gives CDR1 MDHEN, CDR2 SYDVKM. V shed 6 bases, J shed 5 bases, and the junction held 12 bases outside the gene matches. The CDR3 consists of 16 residues. This chain's CDR3 is CASRGPQGAFYQPQHF. The DNA of the CDR3 is TGTGCCAGCAGAGGCCCTCAGGGGGCGTTTTATCAGCCCCAGCATTTT.

This clonotype occurred a few times. A much larger clone lies one base from this, so it may be a read error. The rearrangement links TRBV12-3 or TRBV12-4 to TRBJ2-1, with TRBD1 identical over 7 bases. CDR3 length: 17 amino acids. This CDR3 reads CASRTVNRDRNYNERFF. The CDR3 DNA follows: TGTGCCAGCAGGACAGTAAACCGGGACAGAAACTACAATGAGCGGTTCTTC.

This clonotype showed up just a few times. The V call is TRBV27, the J call TRBJ1-6, with 7 bases lining up with TRBD1. The V gene's germline CDR1 is MNHEY and CDR2 SMNVEV (reference sequence). With V trimmed by 1 base and J by 8 bases, 2 bases remained unmatched. This CDR3 has 14 amino acids. The chain's CDR3 is CASSLWQGDSPLHF. CDR3 DNA: TGTGCCAGCAGTTTATGGCAGGGGGATTCACCCCTCCACTTT.

This clonotype was seen more than once but under ten times. This chain links TRBV7-3 with TRBJ2-5; D is ambiguous. The V gene's germline CDR1 is SGHTA and CDR2 FQGTGA. V shed 4 bases and J shed 2 bases, with 8 bases lying between them. The CDR3 is made up of 13 amino acids. CDR3 in amino acids: CASSSTPQETQYF. DNA of the CDR3: TGTGCCAGCAGCTCCACCCCACAAGAGACCCAGTACTTC.

This clonotype was recorded at least ten times. The rearrangement uses TRBV28 and TRBJ1-1; D remains unclear. V was clipped by 8 bases and J by 0 bases, with 10 bases between them. The CDR3 extends over 13 amino acids. From germline, CDR1 is MDHEN and CDR2 SYDVKM. The CDR3 loop is CASLEGMNTEAFF. In DNA, the CDR3 is TGTGCCAGCTTAGAAGGCATGAACACTGAAGCTTTCTTT.

This clonotype has ten or more counts. This chain links TRBV2 with TRBJ1-5, with no clear D. Germline values: CDR1 SNHLY, CDR2 FYNNEI. The CDR3 totals 15 residues. Trimming shortened V by 2 bases and J by 2 bases, and 10 bases separated the two germline ends. This chain's CDR3 is CASSEFAGGNQPQHF. The DNA of the CDR3 is TGTGCCAGCAGTGAATTCGCAGGAGGCAATCAGCCCCAGCATTTT.

This clonotype was seen at least ten times. The chain uses TRBV20-1 and TRBJ2-7; TRBD2 aligns across 12 bases. The CDR3 loop spans 16 amino acids. The trim removed 1 base at V and 1 base at J, leaving 5 bases unmatched. The V gene's germline CDR1 is DFQATT and CDR2 SNEGSKA (reference sequence). This chain's CDR3 is CSARVGGLAGSYEQYF. CDR3 nucleotide sequence: TGCAGTGCTAGAGTCGGAGGACTAGCGGGATCCTACGAGCAGTACTTC.

Many counts were recorded for this clonotype. This chain uses TRBV5-1 with TRBJ1-2; D perhaps matches TRBD1 (6 bases). Per germline, CDR1 SGHRS and CDR2 YFSETQ. This CDR3 has 17 residues. Trimming removed 0 bases from V and 4 bases from J, with 19 bases in between. CDR3 in amino acids: CASSLGLDRYAGYGYTF. For the CDR3, the DNA is TGCGCCAGCAGCTTGGGTCTCGACAGGTACGCTGGCTATGGCTACACCTTC. Full variable domain (outside the CDR3, taken from reference TRBV5-1 and TRBJ1-2): KAGVTQTPRYLIKTRGQQVTLSCSPISGHRSVSWYQQTPGQGLQFLFEYFSETQRNKGNFPGRFSGRQFSNSRSEMNVSTLELGDSALYLCASSLGLDRYAGYGYTFGSGTRLTVV.

This clonotype came up many times. V is TRBV28 and J is TRBJ1-6; D not certain. CDR1 is MDHEN, CDR2 SYDVKM, per germline. V lost 6 bases and J lost 6, with 9 bases in between. CDR3 length: 13 residues. The DNA of the CDR3 is TGTGCCAGCAGGTCCGGTTTTAATTCACCCCTCCACTTT. Its protein product is CASRSGFNSPLHF.

This rearrangement joins TRBV30 to TRBJ2-1, with 10 bases aligning to TRBD1. The germline gives CDR1 GTSNPN, CDR2 SVGIG (reference sequence). V lost 3 bases to trimming and J lost 9 bases; unmatched junction nucleotides: 5. This CDR3 is built from 13 residues. CDR3 coding DNA: TGTGCCTGGAGAGGGACAGGGGATGCTGAGCAGTTCTTC. Residues: CAWRGTGDAEQFF.

This clonotype was detected ten times or more. The V gene is TRBV7-6, the J gene TRBJ2-7; 7 positions match TRBD1. Germline lookup yields CDR1 SGHVS and CDR2 FNYEAQ. J was trimmed by 9 bases and V by 4 bases; bases with no gene match: 9. This CDR3 is 13 amino acids long. CDR3 region: CASSSGQASVQYF. DNA of the CDR3: TGTGCCAGCAGCTCTGGACAGGCATCCGTGCAGTACTTC.

This clonotype was seen a few times. The chain couples TRBV25-1 to TRBJ1-2, with TRBD1 matching 7 bases. The CDR3 has 14 amino acids. Unmatched junction bases numbered 7, after V lost 6 bases and J lost 3 bases. Germline V gene data show CDR1 as MGHDK and CDR2 as SYGVNS. CDR3 bases: TGTGCCAGCAGCTTCCCCGGGACAGACTATGGCTACACCTTC. Its translation is CASSFPGTDYGYTF.

The gene calls are TRBV5-1 and TRBJ2-7; D call uncertain. CDR1 is SGHRS, CDR2 YFSETQ, per germline. The CDR3 contains 15 residues. Trimming removed 0 bases at V and 5 bases at J, with 15 bases between. This CDR3 reads CASSLADSNTDEQYV. CDR3 in DNA: TGCGCCAGCAGCTTGGCCGATAGTAATACGGACGAGCAGTACGTC.

The table lists this clonotype with many counts. This chain uses TRBV30 with TRBJ1-2; the D is unclear. With 2 bases removed from V and 1 base from J, the gap between germline ends came to 11 bases. The CDR3 is 14 residues long. Germline V CDR1 and CDR2: GTSNPN, SVGIG (reference sequence). The CDR3 sequence is CAWSRDTYNYGYTF. The CDR3 region has the DNA TGTGCCTGGAGTCGAGACACTTATAACTATGGCTACACCTTC.

In the case of this clonotype: The junction departs from the called germline gene at one end, perhaps through a read error. This chain links TRBV11-2 with TRBJ1-2; 7 nucleotides align to TRBD1. CDR3 length: 16 amino acids. Germline V CDR1 and CDR2: SGHAT, FQNNGV. CDR3 nucleotides: TGTGCCAGCAGCTTGGTTCCGGGACAGAGTGTCTATGACTACACCTTC. Amino acids: CASSLVPGQSVYDYTF.

This clonotype was recorded a few times. The junction differs from germline at one of its ends, possibly a read error. This rearrangement joins TRBV6-1 to TRBJ2-1; 10 nucleotides align to TRBD2. The CDR3 spans 15 residues. Germline CDR1 and CDR2: MNHNS and SASEGT. The CDR3 protein is CASSQASGGYNEQFF. DNA for the CDR3: TGTGCCAGCAGTCAAGCTAGCGGGGGCTACAATGAGCAGTTCTTC.

A few counts support this clonotype. The J gene is TRBJ2-1, the V gene TRBV20-1, with 9 bases identical to TRBD1. The V gene end was trimmed by 3 bases and the J gene end by 8 bases; junction bases not matched to a gene: 8. In germline, CDR1 is DFQATT, CDR2 SNEGSKA (reference sequence). The CDR3 runs 14 residues. CDR3 sequence: CSASGDRVGDEQFF. The CDR3 DNA reads as TGCAGTGCTAGTGGGGACAGGGTGGGCGATGAGCAGTTCTTC.

Ten or more counts support this clonotype. The genes are TRBV6-1 and TRBJ2-1; 12 bases line up with TRBD2. The V and J ends lost 5 bases and 3 bases, in that order; junction bases with no gene match: 2. The CDR3 consists of 15 residues. Germline loops: CDR1 MNHNS, CDR2 SASEGT. The CDR3 region has the DNA TGTGCCAGCAGTTCGACTAGCGGGAGCTACAATGAGCAGTTCTTC. Translated: CASSSTSGSYNEQFF.